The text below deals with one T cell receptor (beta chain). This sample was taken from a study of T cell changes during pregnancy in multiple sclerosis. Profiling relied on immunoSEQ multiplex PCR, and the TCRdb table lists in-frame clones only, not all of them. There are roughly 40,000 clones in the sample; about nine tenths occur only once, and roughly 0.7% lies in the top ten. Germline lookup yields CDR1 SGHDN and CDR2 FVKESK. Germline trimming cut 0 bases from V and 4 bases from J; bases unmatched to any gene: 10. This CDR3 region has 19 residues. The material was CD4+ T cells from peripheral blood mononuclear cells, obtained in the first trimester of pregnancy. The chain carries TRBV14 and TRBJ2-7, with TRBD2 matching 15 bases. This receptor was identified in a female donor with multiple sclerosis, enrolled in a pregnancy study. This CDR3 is CASSQDKGTSGRFAYEQYF. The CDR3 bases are TGTGCCAGCAGCCAAGATAAGGGGACTAGCGGGAGGTTCGCGTACGAGCAGTACTTC.